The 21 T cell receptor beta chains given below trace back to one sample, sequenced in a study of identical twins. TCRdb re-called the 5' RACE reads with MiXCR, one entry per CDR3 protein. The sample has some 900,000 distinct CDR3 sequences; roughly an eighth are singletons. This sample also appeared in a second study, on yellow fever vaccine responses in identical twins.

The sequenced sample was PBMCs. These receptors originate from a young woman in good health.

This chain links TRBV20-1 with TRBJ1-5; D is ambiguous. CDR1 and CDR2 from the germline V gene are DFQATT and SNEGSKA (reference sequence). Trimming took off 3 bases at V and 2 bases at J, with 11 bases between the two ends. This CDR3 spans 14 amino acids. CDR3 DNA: TGCAGTGCTAGTGTGGGGTATGGCAATCAGCCCCAGCATTTT. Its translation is CSASVGYGNQPQHF.

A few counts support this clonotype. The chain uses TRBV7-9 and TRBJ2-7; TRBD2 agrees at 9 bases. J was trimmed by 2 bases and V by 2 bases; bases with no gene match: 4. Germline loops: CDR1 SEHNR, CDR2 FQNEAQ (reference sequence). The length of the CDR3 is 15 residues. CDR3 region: CASSLSSGGTYEQYV. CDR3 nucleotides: TGTGCCAGCAGCTTAAGTAGCGGGGGTACCTACGAGCAGTACGTC.

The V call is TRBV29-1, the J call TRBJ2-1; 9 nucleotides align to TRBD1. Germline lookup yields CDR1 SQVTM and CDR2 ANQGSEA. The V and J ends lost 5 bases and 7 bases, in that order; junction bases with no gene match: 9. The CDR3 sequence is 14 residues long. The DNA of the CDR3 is TGCAGCGTTCGTCCGGGACAGGGTCGGAATGAGCAGTTCTTC. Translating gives CSVRPGQGRNEQFF.

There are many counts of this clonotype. DNA for the CDR3: TGCAGCGTTGGTGGACAGGGTATGAACATTCAGTACTTC. It is translated as CSVGGQGMNIQYF. The V call is TRBV29-1, the J call TRBJ2-4; the match to TRBD1 covers 8 bases. In germline, CDR1 is SQVTM, CDR2 ANQGSEA. V was pared by 4 bases and J by 7 bases, with 6 bases of the junction left unmatched. The CDR3 runs 13 residues.

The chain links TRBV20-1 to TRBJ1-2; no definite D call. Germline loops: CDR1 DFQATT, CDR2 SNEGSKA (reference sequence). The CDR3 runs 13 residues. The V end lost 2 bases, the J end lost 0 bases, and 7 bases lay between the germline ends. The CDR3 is CSARSGSNYGYTF. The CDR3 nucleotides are TGCAGTGCTAGATCCGGGTCTAACTATGGCTACACCTTC.

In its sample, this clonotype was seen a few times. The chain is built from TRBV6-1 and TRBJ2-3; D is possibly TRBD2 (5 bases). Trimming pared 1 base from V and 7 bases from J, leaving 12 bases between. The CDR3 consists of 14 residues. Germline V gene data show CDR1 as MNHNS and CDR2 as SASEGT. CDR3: CASSEGPGSHTQYF. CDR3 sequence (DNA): TGTGCCAGCAGTGAAGGCCCGGGATCCCATACGCAGTATTTT.

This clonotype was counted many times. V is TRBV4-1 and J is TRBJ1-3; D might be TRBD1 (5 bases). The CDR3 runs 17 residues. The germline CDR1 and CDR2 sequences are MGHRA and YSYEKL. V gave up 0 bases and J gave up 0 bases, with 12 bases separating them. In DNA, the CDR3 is TGCGCCAGCAGCCAAGACCAAGACAGAAACTCTGGAAACACCATATATTTT. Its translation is CASSQDQDRNSGNTIYF.

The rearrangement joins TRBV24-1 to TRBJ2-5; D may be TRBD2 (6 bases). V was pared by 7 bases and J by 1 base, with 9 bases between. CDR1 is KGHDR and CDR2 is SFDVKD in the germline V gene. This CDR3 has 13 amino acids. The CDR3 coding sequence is TGTGCCACCAGCCACGGGGGCCAAGAGACCCAGTACTTC. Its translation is CATSHGGQETQYF.

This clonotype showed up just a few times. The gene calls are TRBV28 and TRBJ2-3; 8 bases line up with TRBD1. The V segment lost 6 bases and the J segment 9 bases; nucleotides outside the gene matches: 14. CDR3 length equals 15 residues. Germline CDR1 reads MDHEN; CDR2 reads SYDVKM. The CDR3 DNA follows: TGTGCCAGCAGGTCCGGGACAGGCCTTATGGGGACGCAGTATTTT. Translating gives CASRSGTGLMGTQYF.

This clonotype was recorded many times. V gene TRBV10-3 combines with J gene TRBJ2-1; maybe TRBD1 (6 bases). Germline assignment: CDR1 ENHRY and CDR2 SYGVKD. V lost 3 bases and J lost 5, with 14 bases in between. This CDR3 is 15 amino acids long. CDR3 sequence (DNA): TGTGCCATCAGTGATCTTCAGGGGACAAACAATGAGCAGTTCTTC. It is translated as CAISDLQGTNNEQFF.

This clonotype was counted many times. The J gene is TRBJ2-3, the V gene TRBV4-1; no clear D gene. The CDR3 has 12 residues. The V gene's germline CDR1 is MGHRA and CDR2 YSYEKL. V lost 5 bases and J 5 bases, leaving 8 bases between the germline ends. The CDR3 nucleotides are TGCGCCAGCAGCTATCCCAGAGATACGCAGTATTTT. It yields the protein CASSYPRDTQYF.

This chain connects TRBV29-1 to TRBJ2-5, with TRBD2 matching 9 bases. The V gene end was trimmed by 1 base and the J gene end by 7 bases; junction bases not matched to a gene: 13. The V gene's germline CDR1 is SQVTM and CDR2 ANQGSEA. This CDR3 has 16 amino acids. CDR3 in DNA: TGCAGCGTTGAAGGAAGAGCGGGAGGTCCCGAAGGGACCCAGTACTTC. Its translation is CSVEGRAGGPEGTQYF.

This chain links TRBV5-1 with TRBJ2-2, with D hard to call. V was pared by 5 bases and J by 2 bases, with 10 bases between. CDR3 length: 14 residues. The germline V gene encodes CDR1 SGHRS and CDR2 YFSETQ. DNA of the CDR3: TGCGCCAGCAGTTGGGCCTTAAACACCGGGGAGCTGTTTTTT. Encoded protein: CASSWALNTGELFF.

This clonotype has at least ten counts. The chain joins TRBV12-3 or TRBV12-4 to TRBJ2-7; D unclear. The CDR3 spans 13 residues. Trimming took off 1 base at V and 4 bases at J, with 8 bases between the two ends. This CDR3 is CASSLGLVYEQYF. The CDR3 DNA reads TGTGCCAGCAGTTTAGGGCTGGTGTACGAGCAGTACTTC.

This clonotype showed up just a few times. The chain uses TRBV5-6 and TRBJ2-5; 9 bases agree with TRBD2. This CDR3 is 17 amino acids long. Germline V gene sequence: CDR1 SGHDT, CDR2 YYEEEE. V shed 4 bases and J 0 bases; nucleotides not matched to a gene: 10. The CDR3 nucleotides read TGTGCCAGCAGCCTATGGACTAGCGCCGAATACCAAGAGACCCAGTACTTC. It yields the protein CASSLWTSAEYQETQYF.

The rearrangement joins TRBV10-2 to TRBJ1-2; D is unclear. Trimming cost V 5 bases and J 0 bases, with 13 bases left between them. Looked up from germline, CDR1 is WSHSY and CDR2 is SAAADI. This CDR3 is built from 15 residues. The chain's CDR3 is CASSQDRGPNYGYTF. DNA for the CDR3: TGCGCCAGCAGTCAGGACCGAGGACCTAACTATGGCTACACCTTC.

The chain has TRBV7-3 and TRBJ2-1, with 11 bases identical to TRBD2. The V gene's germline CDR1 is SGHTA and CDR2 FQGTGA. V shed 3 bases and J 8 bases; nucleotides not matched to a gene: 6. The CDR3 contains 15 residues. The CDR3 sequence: CASSFRGLAVDEQFF. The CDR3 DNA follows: TGTGCCAGCAGCTTTAGGGGACTAGCGGTAGATGAGCAGTTCTTC.

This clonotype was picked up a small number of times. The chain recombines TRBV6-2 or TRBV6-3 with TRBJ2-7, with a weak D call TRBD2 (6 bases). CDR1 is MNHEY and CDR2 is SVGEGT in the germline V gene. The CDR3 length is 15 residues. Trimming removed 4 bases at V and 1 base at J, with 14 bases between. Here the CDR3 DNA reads TGTGCCAGCAGTTGGGTGGGAGGCGAATCCTACGAGCAGTACTTC. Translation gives CASSWVGGESYEQYF.

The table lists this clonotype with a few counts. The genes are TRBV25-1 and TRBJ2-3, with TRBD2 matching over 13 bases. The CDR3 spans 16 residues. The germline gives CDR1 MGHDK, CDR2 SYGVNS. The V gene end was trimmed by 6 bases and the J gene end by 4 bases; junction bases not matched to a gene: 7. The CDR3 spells CASRLTSGGGADTQYF. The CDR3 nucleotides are TGTGCCAGCAGACTAACTAGCGGGGGGGGCGCAGATACGCAGTATTTT.

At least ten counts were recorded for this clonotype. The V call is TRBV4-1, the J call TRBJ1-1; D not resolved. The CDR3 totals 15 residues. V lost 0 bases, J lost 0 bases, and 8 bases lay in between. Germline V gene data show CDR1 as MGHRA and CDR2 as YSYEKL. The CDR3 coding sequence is TGCGCCAGCAGCCAAGAGATCCAAATGAACACTGAAGCTTTCTTT. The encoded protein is CASSQEIQMNTEAFF.

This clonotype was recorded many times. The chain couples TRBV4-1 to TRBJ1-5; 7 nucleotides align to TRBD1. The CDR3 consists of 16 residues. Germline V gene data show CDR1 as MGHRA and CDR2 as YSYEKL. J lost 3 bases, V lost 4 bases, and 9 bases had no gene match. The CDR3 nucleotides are TGCGCCAGCAGCCCCAAGGAGGGACAGAACAATCAGCCCCAGCATTTT. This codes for CASSPKEGQNNQPQHF.